This T cell receptor (beta chain) stems from a study of T cell changes during pregnancy in multiple sclerosis. Only in-frame clones appear in the TCRdb table, and some are missing; sequencing was by immunoSEQ multiplex PCR. The sample carries almost 50,000 clones, less than 95% recorded once. V lost 4 bases and J lost 5; bases outside the gene matches: 6. In germline, CDR1 is SQVTM, CDR2 ANQGSEA. CDR3 length equals 13 residues. The genes are TRBV29-1 and TRBJ2-5, with 8 bases that match TRBD1. This specimen was CD4+ T cells from peripheral blood mononuclear cells, taken in the third trimester of pregnancy. The receptor's source is a female donor with multiple sclerosis, enrolled in a pregnancy study. The CDR3 nucleotides read TGCAGCGTTGGACAGGGGACGGGGGAGACCCAGTACTTC. This translates into CSVGQGTGETQYF. The whole variable domain, filled in from reference TRBV29-1 and TRBJ2-5, reads SAVISQKPSRDICQRGTSLTIQCQVDSQVTMMFWYRQQPGQSLTLIATANQGSEATYESGFVIDKFPISRPNLTFSTLTVSNMSPEDSSIYLCSVGQGTGETQYFGPGTRLLVL.